This record covers a single T cell receptor (beta chain). The antigen remains unidentified. These data belong to a study of cytomegalovirus exposure and HLA in healthy donors. The PCR ran on 60 Vbeta and 13 Jbeta primers. Assay used: immunoSEQ multiplex PCR; TCRdb lists only in-frame clones, some missing. The sample's table shows tens of thousands of clones. Whole-study results and caveats: Clonal expansion was found to be greater in HLA-associated TCR beta chains than in equally common others in a later analysis. Donors were assumed by presence/absence analyses to have roughly uniform sequencing depth. Follow-up analysis found HLA locus-dependent TCR association rates, highest for DRB1 and lowest for HLA-C.

The CDR3 contains 11 residues. Per the germline V gene, CDR1 is SEHNR and CDR2 is FQNEAQ (reference sequence). Trimming pared 5 bases from V and 8 bases from J, leaving 7 bases between. The sequence was collected from a woman aged 25 to 39 in good health and CMV-seronegative. The V call is TRBV7-9, the J call TRBJ1-3; D remains ambiguous. The specimen sequenced was PBMCs. The CDR3 reads CASSTTDTIYF. The CDR3 DNA follows: TGTGCCAGCAGCACAACCGACACCATATATTTT. The full variable domain, in which reference TRBV7-9 and TRBJ1-3 provide the parts outside the CDR3, is DTGVSQNPRHKITKRGQNVTFRCDPISEHNRLYWYRQTLGQGPEFLTYFQNEAQLEKSRLLSDRFSAERPKGSFSTLEIQRTEQGDSAMYLCASSTTDTIYFGEGSWLTVV.